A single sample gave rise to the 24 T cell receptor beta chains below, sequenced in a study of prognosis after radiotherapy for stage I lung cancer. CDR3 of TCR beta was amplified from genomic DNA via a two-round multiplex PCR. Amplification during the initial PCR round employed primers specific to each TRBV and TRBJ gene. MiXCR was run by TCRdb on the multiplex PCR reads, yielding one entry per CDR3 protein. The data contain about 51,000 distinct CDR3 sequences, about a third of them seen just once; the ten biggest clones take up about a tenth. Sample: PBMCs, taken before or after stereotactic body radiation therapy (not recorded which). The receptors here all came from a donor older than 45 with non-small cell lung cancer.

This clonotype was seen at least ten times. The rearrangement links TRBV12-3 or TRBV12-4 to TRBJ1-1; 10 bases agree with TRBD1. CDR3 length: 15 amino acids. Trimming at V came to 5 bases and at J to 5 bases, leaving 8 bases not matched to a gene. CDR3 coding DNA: TGTGCCAGCAGTGGCCGGACAGGGGGGCTTACTGAAGCTTTCTTT. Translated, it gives CASSGRTGGLTEAFF.

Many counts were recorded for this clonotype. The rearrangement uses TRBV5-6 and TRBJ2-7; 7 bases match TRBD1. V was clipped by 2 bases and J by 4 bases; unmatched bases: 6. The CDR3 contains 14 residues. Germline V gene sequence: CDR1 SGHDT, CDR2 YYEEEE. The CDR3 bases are TGTGCCAGCAGCTTCGACAGGGTAGCTTACGAGCAGTACTTC. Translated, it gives CASSFDRVAYEQYF.

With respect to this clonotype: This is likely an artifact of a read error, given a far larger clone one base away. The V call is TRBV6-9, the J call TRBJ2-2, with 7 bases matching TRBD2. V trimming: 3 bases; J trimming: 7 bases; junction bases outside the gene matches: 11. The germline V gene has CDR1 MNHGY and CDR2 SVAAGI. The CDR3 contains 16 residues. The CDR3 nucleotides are TGTGCCAGCAGTTACTCTCCGGTACTAGCGATCGGGGAGCTGTTTTTT. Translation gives CASSYSPVLAIGELFF.

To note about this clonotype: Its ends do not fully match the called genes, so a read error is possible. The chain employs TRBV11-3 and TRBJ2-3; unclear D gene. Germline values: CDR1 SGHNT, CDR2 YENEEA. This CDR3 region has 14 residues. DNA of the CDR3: TGCGCCAGCATCCCCCGATCGACTGCAGATACGCAGTATTTT. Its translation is CASIPRSTADTQYF.

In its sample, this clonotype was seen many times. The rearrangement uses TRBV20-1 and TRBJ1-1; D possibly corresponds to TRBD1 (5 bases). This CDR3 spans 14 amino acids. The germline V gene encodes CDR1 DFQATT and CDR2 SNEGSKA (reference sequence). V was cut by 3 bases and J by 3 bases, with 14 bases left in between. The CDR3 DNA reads TGCAGTGCTAGGGACGTGGGGGGGTACACTGAAGCTTTCTTT. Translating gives CSARDVGGYTEAFF.

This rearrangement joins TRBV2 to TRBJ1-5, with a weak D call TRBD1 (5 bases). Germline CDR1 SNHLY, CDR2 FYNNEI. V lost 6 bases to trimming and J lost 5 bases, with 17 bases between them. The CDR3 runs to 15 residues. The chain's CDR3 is CASRKGGRVDQPQHF. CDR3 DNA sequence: TGTGCCAGCAGGAAGGGTGGCAGGGTGGATCAGCCCCAGCATTTT.

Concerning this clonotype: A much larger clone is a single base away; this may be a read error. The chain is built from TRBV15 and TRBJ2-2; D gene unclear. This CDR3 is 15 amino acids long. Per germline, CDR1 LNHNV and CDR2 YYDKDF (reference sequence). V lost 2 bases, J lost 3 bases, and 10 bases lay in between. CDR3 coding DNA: TGTGCCACCAGCAGATGGAGAACCTACACCGGGGAGCTGTTTTTT. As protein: CATSRWRTYTGELFF.

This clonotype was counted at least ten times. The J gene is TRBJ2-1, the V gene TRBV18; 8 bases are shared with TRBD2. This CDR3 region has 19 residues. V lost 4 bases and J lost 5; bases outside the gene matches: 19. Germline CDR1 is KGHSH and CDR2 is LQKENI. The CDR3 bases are TGTGCCAGCTCACGATATAATGACATAGGGACTAGGGAACACAATGAGCAGTTCTTC. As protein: CASSRYNDIGTREHNEQFF. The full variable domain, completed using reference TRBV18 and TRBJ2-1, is NAGVMQNPRHLVRRRGQEARLRCSPMKGHSHVYWYRQLPEEGLKFMVYLQKENIIDESGMPKERFSAEFPKEGPSILRIQQVVRGDSAAYFCASSRYNDIGTREHNEQFFGPGTRLTVL.

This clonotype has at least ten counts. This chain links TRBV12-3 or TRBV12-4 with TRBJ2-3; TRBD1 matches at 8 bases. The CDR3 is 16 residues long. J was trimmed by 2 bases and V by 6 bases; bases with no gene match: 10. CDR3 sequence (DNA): TGTGCCAGCAGGACAGGGGCCTCAATTAACACAGATACGCAGTATTTT. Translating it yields CASRTGASINTDTQYF.

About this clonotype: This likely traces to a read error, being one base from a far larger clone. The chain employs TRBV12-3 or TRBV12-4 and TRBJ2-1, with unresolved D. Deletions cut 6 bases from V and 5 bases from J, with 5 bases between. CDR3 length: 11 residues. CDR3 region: CASSRNNEQFF. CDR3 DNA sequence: TGTGCCAGCAGCCGAAACAATGAGCAGTTCTTC.

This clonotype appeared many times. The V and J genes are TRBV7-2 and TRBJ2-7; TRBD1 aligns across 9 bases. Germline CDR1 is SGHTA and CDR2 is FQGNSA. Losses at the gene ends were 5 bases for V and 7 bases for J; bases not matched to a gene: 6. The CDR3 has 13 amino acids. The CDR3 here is CASSAGQGREQYF. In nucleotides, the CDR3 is TGTGCCAGCAGCGCGGGACAGGGAAGGGAGCAGTACTTC.

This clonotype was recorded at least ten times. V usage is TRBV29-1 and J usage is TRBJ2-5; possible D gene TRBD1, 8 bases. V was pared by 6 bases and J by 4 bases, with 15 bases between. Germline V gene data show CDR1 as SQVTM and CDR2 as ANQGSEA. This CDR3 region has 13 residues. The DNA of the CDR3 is TGCAGCGTGAGGACAGGGAGGGGAGAGACCCAGTACTTC. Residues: CSVRTGRGETQYF.

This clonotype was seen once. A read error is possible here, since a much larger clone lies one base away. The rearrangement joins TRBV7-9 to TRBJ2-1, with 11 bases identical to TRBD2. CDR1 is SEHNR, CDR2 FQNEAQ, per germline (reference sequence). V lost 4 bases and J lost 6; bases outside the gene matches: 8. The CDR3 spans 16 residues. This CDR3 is CASSSNSGRATNEQFF. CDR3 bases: TGTGCCAGCAGCTCCAATAGCGGGAGGGCCACCAATGAGCAGTTCTTC.

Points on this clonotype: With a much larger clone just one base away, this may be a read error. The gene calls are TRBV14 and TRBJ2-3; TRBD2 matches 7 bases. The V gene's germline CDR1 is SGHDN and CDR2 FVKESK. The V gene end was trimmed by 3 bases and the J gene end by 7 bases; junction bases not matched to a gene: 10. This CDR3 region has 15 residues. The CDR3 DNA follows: TGTGCCAGCAGCCATGGGGCGGGGACTACATATACGCAGTATTTT. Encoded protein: CASSHGAGTTYTQYF.

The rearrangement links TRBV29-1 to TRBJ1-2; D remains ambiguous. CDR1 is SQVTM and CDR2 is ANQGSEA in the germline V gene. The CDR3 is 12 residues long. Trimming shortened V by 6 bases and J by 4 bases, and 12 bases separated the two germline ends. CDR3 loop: CSVRGPIYGYTF. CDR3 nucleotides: TGCAGCGTCCGCGGACCCATCTATGGCTACACCTTC.

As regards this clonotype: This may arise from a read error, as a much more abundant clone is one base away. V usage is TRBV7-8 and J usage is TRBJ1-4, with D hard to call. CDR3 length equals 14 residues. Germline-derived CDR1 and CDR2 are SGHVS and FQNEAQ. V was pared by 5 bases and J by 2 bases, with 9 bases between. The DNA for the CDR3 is TGTGCCAGCAGCCTGATGCAGACTAATGAAAAACTGTTTTTT. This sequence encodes CASSLMQTNEKLFF.

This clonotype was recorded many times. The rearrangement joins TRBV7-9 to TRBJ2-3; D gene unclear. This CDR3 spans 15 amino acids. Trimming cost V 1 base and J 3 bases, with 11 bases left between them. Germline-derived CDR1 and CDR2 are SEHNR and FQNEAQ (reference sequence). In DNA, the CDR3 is TGTGCCAGCAGCTTAGGATCTCTCGGGACAGATACGCAGTATTTT. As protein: CASSLGSLGTDTQYF.

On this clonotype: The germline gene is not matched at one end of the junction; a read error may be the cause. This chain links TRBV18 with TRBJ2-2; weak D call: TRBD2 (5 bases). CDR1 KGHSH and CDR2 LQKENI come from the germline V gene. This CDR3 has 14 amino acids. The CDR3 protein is CDSRLEGDTGELFF. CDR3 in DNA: TGTGACAGCCGTCTAGAGGGAGACACCGGGGAGCTGTTTTTT.

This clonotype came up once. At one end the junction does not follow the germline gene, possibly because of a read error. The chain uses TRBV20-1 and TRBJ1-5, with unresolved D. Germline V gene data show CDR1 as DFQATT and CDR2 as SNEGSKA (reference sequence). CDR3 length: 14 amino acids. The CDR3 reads CSARVRHQVQPQHF. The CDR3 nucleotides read TGTAGTGCTAGAGTGCGGCACCAAGTTCAGCCCCAGCATTTT.

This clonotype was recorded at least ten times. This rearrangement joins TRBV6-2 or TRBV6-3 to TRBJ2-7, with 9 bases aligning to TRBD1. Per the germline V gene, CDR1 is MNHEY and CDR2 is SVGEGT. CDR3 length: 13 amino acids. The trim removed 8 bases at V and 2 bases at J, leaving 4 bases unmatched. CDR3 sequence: CASVWDRAYEQYF. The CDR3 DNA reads TGTGCCAGCGTCTGGGACAGGGCCTACGAGCAGTACTTC.

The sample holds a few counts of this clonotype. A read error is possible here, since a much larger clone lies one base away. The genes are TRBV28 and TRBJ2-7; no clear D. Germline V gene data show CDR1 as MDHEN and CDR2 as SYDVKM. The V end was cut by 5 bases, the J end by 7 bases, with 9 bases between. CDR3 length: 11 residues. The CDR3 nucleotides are TGTGCCAGCAGTCGGAACGAGGAGCAGTACTTC. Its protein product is CASSRNEEQYF. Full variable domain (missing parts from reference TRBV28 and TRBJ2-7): DVKVTQSSRYLVKRTGEKVFLECVQDMDHENMFWYRQDPGLGLRLIYFSYDVKMKEKGDIPEGYSVSREKKERFSLILESASTNQTSMYLCASSRNEEQYFGPGTRLTVT.

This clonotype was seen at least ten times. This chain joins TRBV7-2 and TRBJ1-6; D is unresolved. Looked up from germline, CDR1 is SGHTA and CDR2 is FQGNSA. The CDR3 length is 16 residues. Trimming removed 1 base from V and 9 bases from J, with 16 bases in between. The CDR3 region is CASSLETAIGFSPLHF. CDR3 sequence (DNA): TGTGCCAGCAGCTTAGAGACGGCGATAGGTTTTTCACCCCTCCACTTT.

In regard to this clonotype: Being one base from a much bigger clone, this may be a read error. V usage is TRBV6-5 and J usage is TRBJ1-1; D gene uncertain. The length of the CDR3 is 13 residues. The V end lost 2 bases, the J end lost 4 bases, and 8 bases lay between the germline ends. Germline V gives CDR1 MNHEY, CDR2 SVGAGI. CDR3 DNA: TGTGCCAGCAGTTACGGATCGACCACTGAAGCTTTCTTT. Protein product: CASSYGSTTEAFF.

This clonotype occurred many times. CDR3 DNA sequence: TGTGCCAGCAGTTACCCCGGGGAGCTGTTTTTT. Translation gives CASSYPGELFF. The rearrangement links TRBV6-9 to TRBJ2-2; D remains ambiguous. CDR1 is MNHGY, CDR2 SVAAGI, per germline. This CDR3 is built from 11 residues. V was trimmed by 3 bases and J by 6 bases, leaving 2 bases between them.